Sequencing of this TCR beta chain was carried out in a study of T cell responses to AZD1222 COVID-19 vaccine. Study-wide background: Recipients boosted at about 4 weeks or about 12 weeks are pooled.

General observations from the study: With dominance at 160-218 and 743-854, vaccine-associated CD4 TCRs spanned spike. Spike-specific TCR repertoires showed rising breadth and depth after two AZD1222 doses. Nearly half of spike-specific TCRs reportedly target variant regions that are unmutated in the B.1.351 and B.1.1.7 variants.

In regard to this clone: Its antigen remains unknown.

V lost 7 bases and J lost 7; bases outside the gene matches: 9. The CDR3 consists of 13 residues. Assay used: immunoSEQ multiplex PCR; TCRdb lists only in-frame clones, some missing. The table lists 54,000 or so clones, 89% of them singletons. The specimen comprised peripheral blood, sampled on day 0 of AZD1222 vaccination. The chain joins TRBV12-3 or TRBV12-4 to TRBJ1-2, with 7 bases aligning to TRBD1. The clonotype was recovered from an adult in good health. For the CDR3, the DNA is TGTGCCAGCAACTTAAAGGGGGCGGGTGGCTACACCTTC. Amino acid sequence: CASNLKGAGGYTF.